A single sample gave rise to the 4 T cell receptor beta chains below, sequenced in a study of blood T cell repertoires in COVID-19. Using immunoSEQ multiplex PCR, the repertoire was profiled, and TCRdb retains in-frame clones only, with some absent. This table has 200,000 to 250,000 clones, around nine tenths appearing once. The sample comprised PBMCs or T cells enriched from blood (not recorded which). These TCRs come from a man younger than 40 who had recovered from COVID-19.

The chain employs TRBV4-1 and TRBJ2-5; 7 nucleotides line up with TRBD2. V trimming: 0 bases; J trimming: 0 bases; junction bases outside the gene matches: 13. The germline gives CDR1 MGHRA, CDR2 YSYEKL. CDR3 size: 19 residues. The CDR3 reads CASSQDRASGAIYQETQYF. For the CDR3, the DNA is TGCGCCAGCAGCCAAGATCGGGCTAGCGGAGCTATCTACCAAGAGACCCAGTACTTC.

The chain has TRBV6-5 and TRBJ1-3; D is possibly TRBD1 (5 bases). Germline V gene sequence: CDR1 MNHEY, CDR2 SVGAGI. CDR3 length: 14 amino acids. V gave up 6 bases and J gave up 0 bases, with 9 bases separating them. The CDR3 sequence is CASRLGGSGNTIYF. In DNA, the CDR3 is TGTGCCAGCAGGTTGGGGGGCTCTGGAAACACCATATATTTT.

The chain employs TRBV2 and TRBJ1-2; D is uncertain. V was pared by 4 bases and J by 2 bases, with 17 bases between. The CDR3 consists of 16 residues. The germline gives CDR1 SNHLY, CDR2 FYNNEI. The CDR3 spells CASSVSGAAVNYGYTF. CDR3 nucleotides: TGTGCCAGCAGTGTTAGCGGTGCGGCGGTCAACTATGGCTACACCTTC.

V usage is TRBV28 and J usage is TRBJ2-2, with D possibly TRBD2 on 5 matching bases. Germline V lookup: CDR1 MDHEN, CDR2 SYDVKM. Between the trimmed V and J ends, which lost 2 bases and 6 bases, there was a span of 10 bases. CDR3 size: 14 residues. This CDR3 reads CASSLVWGAGELFF. The CDR3 DNA is TGTGCCAGCAGTTTAGTCTGGGGAGCCGGGGAGCTGTTTTTT.